This TCR beta chain was retrieved from a study of blood T cell repertoires in COVID-19. The overall study: From T cells, B-cell-depleted T cells, or PBMCs came the material, which was cDNA or gDNA.

Germline V gene lookup returns CDR1 MNHEY and CDR2 SVGAGI. V was shortened by 2 bases and J by 6 bases, with 11 bases between the two germline ends. The CDR3 is 14 amino acids. Some clones are missing from TCRdb's copy, which holds only in-frame ones; the method was immunoSEQ multiplex PCR. The table includes tens of thousands of clones, roughly 82% detected once. The clonotype comes from a woman aged 55 to 70 with acute or convalescent COVID-19. The chain carries TRBV6-5 and TRBJ1-5; perhaps TRBD1 as D (5 bases). The specimen was peripheral blood. CDR3 protein: CASSYVGVGQPQHF. In nucleotides, the CDR3 is TGTGCCAGCAGTTACGTAGGGGTTGGTCAGCCCCAGCATTTT.